Listed below are T cell receptor beta chains from one sample, sequenced in a study of blood T cell repertoires in COVID-19. Using immunoSEQ multiplex PCR, the repertoire was profiled, and TCRdb retains in-frame clones only, with some absent. The sample includes more than 45,000 clones, less than 90% of them seen just once. Specimen: peripheral blood. The receptor set was obtained from a human donor in a cohort sampled during active COVID-19. Each CDR3 is given with its conserved first and last residue. Fields, in order: D gene, V gene, clone size, J gene, CDR3 protein, CDR3 DNA. D genes are given only for firm matches. Clone size is shown for a subset of rows, as once, few, many or a class of expanded clone.

-	TRBV7-9	-	TRBJ1-5	CASSFADQPQHF	TGTGCCAGCAGCTTCGCAGATCAGCCCCAGCATTTT
TRBD2	TRBV3-1/TRBV3-2	-	TRBJ2-3	CASSRGRSGRADTQYF	TGTGCCAGCAGCCGGGGTCGGAGCGGGAGAGCGGATACGCAGTATTTT
TRBD2	TRBV6-6	-	TRBJ2-5	CASSPPGGQETQYF	TGTGCCAGCAGTCCCCCGGGGGGTCAAGAGACCCAGTACTTC
TRBD1	TRBV6-5	-	TRBJ1-5	CASSPGGSGQPQHF	TGTGCCAGCAGCCCAGGGGGCTCGGGTCAGCCCCAGCATTTT
TRBD1	TRBV5-1	-	TRBJ2-1	CASSGVGTGDNEQFF	TGCGCCAGCAGCGGAGTCGGGACAGGGGACAATGAGCAGTTCTTC
-	TRBV18	-	TRBJ1-4	CASSPSQGKSEKLFF	TGTGCCAGCTCACCAAGTCAGGGGAAAAGTGAAAAACTGTTTTTT
TRBD1	TRBV19	-	TRBJ2-3	CASSRRTGKSTDTQYF	TGTGCCAGTAGTCGTCGGACAGGGAAGAGCACAGATACGCAGTATTTT
TRBD1	TRBV27	-	TRBJ1-6	CASSLGTGTPNSPLHF	TGTGCCAGCAGTTTGGGGACAGGGACCCCAAATTCACCCCTCCACTTT
TRBD1	TRBV28	few	TRBJ1-3	CASSSGTGGFGNTIYF	TGTGCCAGCAGTTCCGGGACAGGGGGCTTCGGAAACACCATATATTTT
TRBD2	TRBV5-1	-	TRBJ2-1	CASSLYGGSSYNEQFF	TGCGCCAGCAGCTTGTACGGCGGGAGCTCCTACAATGAGCAGTTCTTC
-	TRBV6-4	-	TRBJ2-1	CASSPTLGNEQFF	TGTGCCAGCAGCCCGACTCTTGGCAATGAGCAGTTCTTC
-	TRBV5-6	-	TRBJ1-1	CASSGDRRSRRAFF	TGTGCCAGCAGCGGCGACAGGCGCTCTCGTCGAGCTTTCTTT
TRBD2	TRBV5-6	-	TRBJ2-3	CASSWTSGRAIGTDTQYF	TGTGCCAGCAGCTGGACTAGCGGGAGGGCCATTGGCACAGATACGCAGTATTTT
-	TRBV30	-	TRBJ1-4	CAWSPSREGLFF	TGTGCCTGGAGTCCCAGTAGGGAGGGACTGTTTTTT
-	TRBV7-2	-	TRBJ1-6	CASSVRAGGGLDNSPLHF	TGTGCCAGCAGCGTACGTGCTGGGGGGGGCCTAGATAATTCACCCCTCCACTTT
TRBD1	TRBV18	-	TRBJ2-1	CASSPTGTGNNEQFF	TGTGCCAGCTCACCAACCGGGACAGGGAACAATGAGCAGTTCTTC
-	TRBV7-9	few	TRBJ2-1	CASSPSRGSSYNEQFF	TGTGCCAGCAGCCCGTCCCGAGGGAGTTCTTACAATGAGCAGTTCTTC
-	TRBV11-3	-	TRBJ1-1	CASSPQTGEAFF	TGTGCCAGCAGCCCGCAGACAGGAGAAGCTTTCTTT
TRBD2	TRBV19	-	TRBJ2-3	CASSPSHLGLAGGGADTQYF	TGTGCCAGTAGTCCCTCCCACTTGGGACTAGCGGGAGGGGGCGCAGATACGCAGTATTTT
TRBD1	TRBV11-2	-	TRBJ2-5	CASSFGDSPRETQYF	TGTGCCAGCAGCTTCGGGGACAGCCCCCGGGAGACCCAGTACTTC
-	TRBV7-3	-	TRBJ2-3	CASSLGAGADTQYF	TGTGCCAGCAGCTTGGGGGCCGGCGCAGATACGCAGTATTTT
-	TRBV24-1	-	TRBJ1-2	CATSDVRGANYGYTF	TGTGCCACCAGTGACGTCCGGGGGGCGAACTATGGCTACACCTTC
-	TRBV21-1	-	TRBJ2-7	CASSKGLQGPYEQYF	TGTGCCAGCAGCAAAGGACTACAGGGGCCCTACGAGCAGTACTTC
-	TRBV5-1	-	TRBJ1-1	CASSLGGETEAFF	TGCGCCAGCAGCTTGGGCGGGGAGACTGAAGCTTTCTTT
-	TRBV28	-	TRBJ2-2	CASPTANTGELFF	TGTGCCAGCCCGACAGCGAACACCGGGGAGCTGTTTTTT
-	TRBV15	-	TRBJ1-3	CATSRVPGGWDTIYF	TGTGCCACCAGCAGAGTCCCGGGAGGGTGGGACACCATATATTTT
TRBD1	TRBV11-2	-	TRBJ2-7	CASSLPPGGYEQYF	TGTGCCAGCAGCTTACCCCCAGGGGGCTACGAGCAGTACTTC
-	TRBV7-2	-	TRBJ2-3	CASSLVREAPEQYF	TGTGCCAGCAGCTTAGTCAGGGAAGCCCCTGAGCAGTATTTT
-	TRBV19	-	TRBJ2-5	CATKGVYQETQYF	TGTGCCACCAAGGGGGTCTACCAAGAGACCCAGTACTTC
TRBD2	TRBV24-1	-	TRBJ2-3	CATSDSLSGGDYTDTQYF	TGTGCCACCAGTGATTCCCTTTCCGGAGGGGACTACACAGATACGCAGTATTTT
TRBD1	TRBV3-1/TRBV3-2	-	TRBJ1-2	CASSRGQGDGYTF	TGTGCCAGCAGCCGAGGACAGGGAGATGGCTACACCTTC
TRBD2	TRBV6-1	-	TRBJ2-3	CASSGLAGGRTDTQYF	TGTGCCAGCAGTGGACTAGCGGGGGGGCGCACAGATACGCAGTATTTT
-	TRBV24-1	-	TRBJ2-6	CATSGQGTSGANVLTF	TGTGCCACCAGTGGCCAGGGAACTTCGGGGGCCAACGTCCTGACTTTC
TRBD2	TRBV16	-	TRBJ2-1	CASSLRASGYNEQFF	TGTGCCAGCAGCCTTAGGGCTAGCGGTTACAATGAGCAGTTCTTC
-	TRBV11-3	-	TRBJ2-4	CASSLTRGPIQYF	TGTGCCAGCAGCTTAACCAGGGGTCCCATTCAGTACTTC
-	TRBV30	-	TRBJ1-3	CAWASGSGNTIYF	TGTGCCTGGGCGAGCGGCTCTGGAAACACCATATATTTT
-	TRBV19	-	TRBJ1-5	CASWAGGQGDQPQHF	TGTGCCAGTTGGGCGGGGGGCCAGGGAGATCAGCCCCAGCATTTT
-	TRBV5-1	-	TRBJ2-1	CASSSGLGAGVSGNEQFF	TGCGCCAGCAGCTCGGGGCTGGGGGCAGGGGTATCGGGGAATGAGCAGTTCTTC
TRBD1	TRBV7-3	-	TRBJ1-1	CASRPTGGTTEAFF	TGTGCCAGCAGGCCGACAGGGGGGACGACTGAAGCTTTCTTT
-	TRBV2	-	TRBJ2-5	CASSELREETQYF	TGTGCCAGCAGTGAACTCAGGGAAGAGACCCAGTACTTC
TRBD2	TRBV24-1	-	TRBJ2-1	CATSDSSGSRYNEQFF	TGTGCCACCAGTGACTCTAGCGGGAGCCGGTACAATGAGCAGTTCTTC
-	TRBV7-2	-	TRBJ1-1	CASSSVGGNTEAFF	TGTGCCAGCAGCTCCGTCGGGGGGAACACTGAAGCTTTCTTT
-	TRBV15	-	TRBJ1-2	CATSTSGYGYTF	TGTGCCACCAGCACCTCAGGGTACGGCTACACCTTC
TRBD1	TRBV6-5	-	TRBJ1-2	CASSPDRVGYGYTF	TGTGCCAGCAGCCCGGACAGGGTTGGCTATGGCTACACCTTC